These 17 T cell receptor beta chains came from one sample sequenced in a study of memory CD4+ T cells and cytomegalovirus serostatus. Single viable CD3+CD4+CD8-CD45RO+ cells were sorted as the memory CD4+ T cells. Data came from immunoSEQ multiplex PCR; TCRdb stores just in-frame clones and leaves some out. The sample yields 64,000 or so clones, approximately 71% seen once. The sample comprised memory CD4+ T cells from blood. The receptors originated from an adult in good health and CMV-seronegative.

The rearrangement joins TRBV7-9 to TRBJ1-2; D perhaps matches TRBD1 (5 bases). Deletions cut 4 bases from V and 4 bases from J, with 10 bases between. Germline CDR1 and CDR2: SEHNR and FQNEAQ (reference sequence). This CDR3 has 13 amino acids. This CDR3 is CASSSRVGYGYTF. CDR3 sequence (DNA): TGTGCCAGCAGCTCCAGGGTGGGCTATGGCTACACCTTC. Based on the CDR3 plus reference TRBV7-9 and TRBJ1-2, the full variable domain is DTGVSQNPRHKITKRGQNVTFRCDPISEHNRLYWYRQTLGQGPEFLTYFQNEAQLEKSRLLSDRFSAERPKGSFSTLEIQRTEQGDSAMYLCASSSRVGYGYTFGSGTRLTVV.

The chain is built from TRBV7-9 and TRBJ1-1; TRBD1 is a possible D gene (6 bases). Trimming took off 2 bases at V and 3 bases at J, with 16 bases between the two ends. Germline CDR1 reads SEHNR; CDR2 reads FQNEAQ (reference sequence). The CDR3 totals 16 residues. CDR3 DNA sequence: TGTGCCAGCAGCTTAAGACTCTGGACAGACCACACTGAAGCTTTCTTT. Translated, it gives CASSLRLWTDHTEAFF.

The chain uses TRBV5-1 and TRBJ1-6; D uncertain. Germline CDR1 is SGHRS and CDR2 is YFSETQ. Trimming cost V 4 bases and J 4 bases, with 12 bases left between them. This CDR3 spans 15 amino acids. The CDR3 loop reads CASSHGIGYNSPLHF. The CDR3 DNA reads TGCGCCAGCAGCCACGGGATCGGGTATAATTCACCCCTCCACTTT.

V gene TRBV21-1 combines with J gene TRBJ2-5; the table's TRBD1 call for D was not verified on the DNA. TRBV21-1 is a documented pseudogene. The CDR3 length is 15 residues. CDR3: CASSKRATAQETQYF. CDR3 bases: TGTGCCAGCAGCAAAAGGGCGACAGCACAAGAGACCCAGTACTTC.

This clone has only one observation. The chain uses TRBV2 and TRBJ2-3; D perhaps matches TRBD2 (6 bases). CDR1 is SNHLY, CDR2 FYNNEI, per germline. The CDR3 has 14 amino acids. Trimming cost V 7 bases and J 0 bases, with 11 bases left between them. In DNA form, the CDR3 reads TGTGCCAGCAAGCTAGCGCCCAGCACAGATACGCAGTATTTT. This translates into CASKLAPSTDTQYF.

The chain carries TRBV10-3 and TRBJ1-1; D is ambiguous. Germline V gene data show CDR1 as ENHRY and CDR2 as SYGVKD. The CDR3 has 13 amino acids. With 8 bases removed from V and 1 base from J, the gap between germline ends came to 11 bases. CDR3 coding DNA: TGTGCCATCGAAAGGACGGCGAACACTGAAGCTTTCTTT. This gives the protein CAIERTANTEAFF.

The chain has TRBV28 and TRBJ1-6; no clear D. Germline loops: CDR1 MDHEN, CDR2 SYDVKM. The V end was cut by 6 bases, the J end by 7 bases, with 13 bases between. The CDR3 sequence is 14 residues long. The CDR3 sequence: CASRIPDGNSPLHF. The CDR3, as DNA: TGTGCCAGCAGGATACCCGACGGCAATTCACCCCTCCACTTT.

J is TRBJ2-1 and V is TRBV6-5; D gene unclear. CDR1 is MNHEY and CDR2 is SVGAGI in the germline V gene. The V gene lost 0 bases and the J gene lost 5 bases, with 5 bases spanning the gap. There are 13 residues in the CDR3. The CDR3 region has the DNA TGTGCCAGCAGTTACTCATCGGACAATGAGCAGTTCTTC. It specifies CASSYSSDNEQFF.

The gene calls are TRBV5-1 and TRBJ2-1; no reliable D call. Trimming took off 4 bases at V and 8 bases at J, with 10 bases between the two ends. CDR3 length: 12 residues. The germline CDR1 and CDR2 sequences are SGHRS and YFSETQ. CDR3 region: CASSIGGDEQFF. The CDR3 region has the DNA TGCGCCAGCAGCATCGGTGGAGATGAGCAGTTCTTC.

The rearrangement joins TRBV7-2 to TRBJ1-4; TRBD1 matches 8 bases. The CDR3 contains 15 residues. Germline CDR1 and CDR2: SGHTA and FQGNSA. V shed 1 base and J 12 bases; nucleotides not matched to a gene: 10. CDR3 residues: CASSLGTGSSRELFF. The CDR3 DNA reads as TGTGCCAGCAGCTTAGGGACAGGGTCTTCGAGGGAACTGTTTTTT.

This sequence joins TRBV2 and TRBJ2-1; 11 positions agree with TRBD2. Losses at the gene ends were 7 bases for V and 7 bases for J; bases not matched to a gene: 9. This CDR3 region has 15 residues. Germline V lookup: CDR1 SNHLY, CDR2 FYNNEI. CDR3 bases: TGTGCCAGCATGCAAACTAGCGGGGGATCTAATGAGCAGTTCTTC. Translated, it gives CASMQTSGGSNEQFF.

CDR3 DNA: TGTGCCAGCAGCGTGGGAGGGGCGCGGAACACCGGGGAGCTGTTTTTT. Protein product: CASSVGGARNTGELFF. V and J are TRBV9 and TRBJ2-2, with TRBD2 identical over 7 bases. The CDR3 is 16 residues long. Trimming cost V 2 bases and J 1 base; bases outside gene matches: 5. In germline, CDR1 is SGDLS, CDR2 YYNGEE.

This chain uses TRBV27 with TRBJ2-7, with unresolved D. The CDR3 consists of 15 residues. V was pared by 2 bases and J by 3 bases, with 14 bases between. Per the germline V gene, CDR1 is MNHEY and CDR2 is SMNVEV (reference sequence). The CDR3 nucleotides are TGTGCCAGCAGTTTACAAGGGCCCTGGGGCTACGAGCAGTACTTC. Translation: CASSLQGPWGYEQYF.

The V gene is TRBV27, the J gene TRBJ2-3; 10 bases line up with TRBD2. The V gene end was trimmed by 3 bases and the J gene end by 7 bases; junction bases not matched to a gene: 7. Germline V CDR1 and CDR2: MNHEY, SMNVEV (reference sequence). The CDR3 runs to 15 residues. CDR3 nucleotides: TGTGCCAGCAGTTTTGTAGCGGGGGGACCTTATACGCAGTATTTT. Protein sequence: CASSFVAGGPYTQYF.

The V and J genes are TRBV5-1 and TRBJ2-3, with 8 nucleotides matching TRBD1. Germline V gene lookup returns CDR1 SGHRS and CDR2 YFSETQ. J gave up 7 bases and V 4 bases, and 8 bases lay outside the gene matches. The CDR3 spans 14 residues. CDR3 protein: CASSTGTGTNTQYF. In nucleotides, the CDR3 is TGCGCCAGCAGCACCGGGACAGGCACCAATACGCAGTATTTT.

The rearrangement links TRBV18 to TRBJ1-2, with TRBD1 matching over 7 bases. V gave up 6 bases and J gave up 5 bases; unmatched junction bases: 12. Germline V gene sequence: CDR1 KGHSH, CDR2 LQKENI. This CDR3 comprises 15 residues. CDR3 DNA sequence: TGTGCCAGCTCTCCCGTAAAGCAGGGGGGATATGGCTACACCTTC. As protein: CASSPVKQGGYGYTF. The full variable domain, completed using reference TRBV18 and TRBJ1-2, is NAGVMQNPRHLVRRRGQEARLRCSPMKGHSHVYWYRQLPEEGLKFMVYLQKENIIDESGMPKERFSAEFPKEGPSILRIQQVVRGDSAAYFCASSPVKQGGYGYTFGSGTRLTVV.

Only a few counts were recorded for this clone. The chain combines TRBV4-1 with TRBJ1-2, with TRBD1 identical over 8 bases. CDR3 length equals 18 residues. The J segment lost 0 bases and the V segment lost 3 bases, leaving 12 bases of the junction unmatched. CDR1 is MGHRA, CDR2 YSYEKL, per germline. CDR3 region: CASSHVIRDRRTNYGYTF. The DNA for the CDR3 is TGCGCCAGCAGCCACGTTATCCGGGACAGGCGAACTAACTATGGCTACACCTTC.